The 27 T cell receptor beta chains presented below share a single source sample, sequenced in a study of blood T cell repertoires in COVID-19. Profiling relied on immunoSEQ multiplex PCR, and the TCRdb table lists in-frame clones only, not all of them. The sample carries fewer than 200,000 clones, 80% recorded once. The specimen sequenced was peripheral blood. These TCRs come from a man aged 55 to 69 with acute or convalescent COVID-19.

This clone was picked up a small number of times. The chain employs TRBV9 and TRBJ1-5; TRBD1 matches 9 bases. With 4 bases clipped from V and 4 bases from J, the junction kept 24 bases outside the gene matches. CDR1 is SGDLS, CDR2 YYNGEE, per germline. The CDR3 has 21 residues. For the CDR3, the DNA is TGTGCCAGCAGCACCCCCAACGGTACTACAGGGGGCTTTATTCGAAATCAGCCCCAGCATTTT. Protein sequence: CASSTPNGTTGGFIRNQPQHF. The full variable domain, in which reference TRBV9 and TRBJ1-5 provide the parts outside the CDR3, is DSGVTQTPKHLITATGQRVTLRCSPRSGDLSVYWYQQSLDQGLQFLIQYYNGEERAKGNILERFSAQQFPDLHSELNLSSLELGDSALYFCASSTPNGTTGGFIRNQPQHFGDGTRLSIL.

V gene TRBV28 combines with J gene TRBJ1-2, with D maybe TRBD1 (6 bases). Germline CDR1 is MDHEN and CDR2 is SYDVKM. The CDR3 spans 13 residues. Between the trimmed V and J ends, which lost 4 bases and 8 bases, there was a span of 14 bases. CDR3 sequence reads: CASSSTGLGGYTF. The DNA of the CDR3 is TGTGCCAGCAGTTCAACAGGGTTAGGCGGCTACACCTTC.

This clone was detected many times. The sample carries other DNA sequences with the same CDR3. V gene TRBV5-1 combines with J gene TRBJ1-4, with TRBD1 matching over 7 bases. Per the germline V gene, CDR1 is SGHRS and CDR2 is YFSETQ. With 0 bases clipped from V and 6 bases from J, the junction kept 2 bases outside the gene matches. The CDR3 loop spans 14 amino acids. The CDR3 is CASSLDRGYEKLFF. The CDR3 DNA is TGCGCCAGCAGCTTGGACAGGGGATATGAAAAACTGTTTTTT.

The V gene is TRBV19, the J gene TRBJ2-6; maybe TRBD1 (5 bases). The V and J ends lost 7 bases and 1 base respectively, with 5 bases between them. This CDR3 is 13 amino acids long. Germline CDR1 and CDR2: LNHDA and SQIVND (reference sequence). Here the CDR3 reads CASKGSGANVLTF. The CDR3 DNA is TGTGCCAGTAAGGGGTCTGGGGCCAACGTCCTGACTTTC.

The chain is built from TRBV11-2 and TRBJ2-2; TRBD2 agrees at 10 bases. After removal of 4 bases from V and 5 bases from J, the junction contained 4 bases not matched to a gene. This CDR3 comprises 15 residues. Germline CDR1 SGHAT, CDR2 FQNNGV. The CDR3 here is CASSSLAGVTGELFF. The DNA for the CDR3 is TGTGCCAGCAGCTCGCTAGCGGGAGTGACCGGGGAGCTGTTTTTT.

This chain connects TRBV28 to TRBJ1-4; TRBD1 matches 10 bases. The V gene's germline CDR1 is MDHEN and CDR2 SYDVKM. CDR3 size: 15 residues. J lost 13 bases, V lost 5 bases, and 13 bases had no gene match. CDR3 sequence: CASSILSGTGVGLFF. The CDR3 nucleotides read TGTGCCAGCAGTATCCTATCCGGGACAGGGGTCGGACTGTTTTTT.

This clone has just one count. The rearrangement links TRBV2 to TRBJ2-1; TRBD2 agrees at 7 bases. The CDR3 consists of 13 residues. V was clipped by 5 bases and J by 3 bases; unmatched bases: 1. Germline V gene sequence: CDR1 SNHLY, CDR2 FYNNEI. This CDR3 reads CASSSSGYNEQFF. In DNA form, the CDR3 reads TGTGCCAGCAGTTCTAGCGGCTACAATGAGCAGTTCTTC.

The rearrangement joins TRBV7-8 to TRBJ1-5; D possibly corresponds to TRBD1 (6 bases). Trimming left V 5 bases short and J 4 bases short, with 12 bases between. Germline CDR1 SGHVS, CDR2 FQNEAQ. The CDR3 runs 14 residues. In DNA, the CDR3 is TGTGCCAGCAGCCCAGGGGTAGGGAATCAGCCCCAGCATTTT. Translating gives CASSPGVGNQPQHF. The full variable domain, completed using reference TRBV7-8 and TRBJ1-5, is GAGVSQSPRYKVAKRGQDVALRCDPISGHVSLFWYQQALGQGPEFLTYFQNEAQLDKSGLPSDRFFAERPEGSVSTLKIQRTQQEDSAVYLCASSPGVGNQPQHFGDGTRLSIL.

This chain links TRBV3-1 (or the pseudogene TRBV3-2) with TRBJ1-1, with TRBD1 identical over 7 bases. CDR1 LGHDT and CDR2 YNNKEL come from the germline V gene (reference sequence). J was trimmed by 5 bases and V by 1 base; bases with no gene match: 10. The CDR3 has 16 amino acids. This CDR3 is CASSQGQGVSVTEAFF. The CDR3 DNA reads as TGTGCCAGCAGCCAAGGACAGGGAGTCAGTGTGACTGAAGCTTTCTTT.

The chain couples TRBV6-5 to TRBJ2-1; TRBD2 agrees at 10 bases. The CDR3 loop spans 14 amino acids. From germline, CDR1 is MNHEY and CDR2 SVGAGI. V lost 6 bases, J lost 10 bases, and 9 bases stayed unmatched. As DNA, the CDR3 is TGTGCCAGCAGAACGGGAATTAGCGGGGGGGAGCAGTTCTTC. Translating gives CASRTGISGGEQFF.

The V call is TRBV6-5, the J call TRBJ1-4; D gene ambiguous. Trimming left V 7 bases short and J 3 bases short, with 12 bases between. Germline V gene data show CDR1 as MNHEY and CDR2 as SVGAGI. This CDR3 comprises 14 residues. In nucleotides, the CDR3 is TGTGCCAGCACACCCAGACGGGCTAATGAAAAACTGTTTTTT. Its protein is CASTPRRANEKLFF.

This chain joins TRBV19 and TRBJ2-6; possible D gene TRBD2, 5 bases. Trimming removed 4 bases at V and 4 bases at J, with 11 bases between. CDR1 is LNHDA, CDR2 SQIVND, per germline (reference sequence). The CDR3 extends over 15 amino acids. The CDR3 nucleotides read TGTGCCAGTAGTAGGAAAGGACTCGGGGCCAACGTCCTGACTTTC. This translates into CASSRKGLGANVLTF.

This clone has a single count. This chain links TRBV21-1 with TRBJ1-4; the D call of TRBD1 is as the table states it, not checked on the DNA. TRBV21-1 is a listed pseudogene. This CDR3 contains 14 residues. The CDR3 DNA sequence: TGTGCCAGCAGCACAGGGGCTAAGGGGCAGAAACTGTTTTTT. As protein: CASSTGAKGQKLFF.

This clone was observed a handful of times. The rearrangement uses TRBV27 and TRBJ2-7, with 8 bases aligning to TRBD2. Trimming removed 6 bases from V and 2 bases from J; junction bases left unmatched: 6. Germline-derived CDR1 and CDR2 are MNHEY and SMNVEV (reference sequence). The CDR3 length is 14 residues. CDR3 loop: CASRLAVTAYEQYF. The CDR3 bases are TGTGCCAGCAGACTAGCGGTTACCGCCTACGAGCAGTACTTC.

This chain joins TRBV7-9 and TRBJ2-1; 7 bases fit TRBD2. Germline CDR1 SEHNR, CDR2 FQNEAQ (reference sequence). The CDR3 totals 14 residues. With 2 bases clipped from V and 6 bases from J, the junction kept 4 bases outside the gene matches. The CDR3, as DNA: TGTGCCAGCAGCTTAACGTGGGGGGGCAATGAGCAGTTCTTC. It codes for CASSLTWGGNEQFF. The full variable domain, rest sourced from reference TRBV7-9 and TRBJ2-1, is DTGVSQNPRHKITKRGQNVTFRCDPISEHNRLYWYRQTLGQGPEFLTYFQNEAQLEKSRLLSDRFSAERPKGSFSTLEIQRTEQGDSAMYLCASSLTWGGNEQFFGPGTRLTVL.

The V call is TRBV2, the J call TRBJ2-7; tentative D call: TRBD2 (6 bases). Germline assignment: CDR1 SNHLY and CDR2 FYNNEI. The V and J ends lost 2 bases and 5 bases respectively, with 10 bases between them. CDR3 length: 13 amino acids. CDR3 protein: CASSERRDDEQYF. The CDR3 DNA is TGTGCCAGCAGTGAACGGCGGGACGACGAGCAGTACTTC.

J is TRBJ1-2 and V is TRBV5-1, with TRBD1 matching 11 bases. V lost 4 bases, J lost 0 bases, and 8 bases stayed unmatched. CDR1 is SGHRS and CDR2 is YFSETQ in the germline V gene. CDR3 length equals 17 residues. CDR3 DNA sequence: TGCGCCAGCAGCCCAGGACAGGGGGCTGGTGCTAACTATGGCTACACCTTC. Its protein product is CASSPGQGAGANYGYTF.

The CDR3: CASTDRWDQPQHF. The CDR3 DNA reads TGTGCCAGTACGGACAGGTGGGATCAGCCCCAGCATTTT. The V call is TRBV19, the J call TRBJ1-5; TRBD1 matches 7 bases. Losses at the gene ends were 7 bases for V and 5 bases for J; bases not matched to a gene: 5. From germline, CDR1 is LNHDA and CDR2 SQIVND (reference sequence). This CDR3 comprises 13 residues.

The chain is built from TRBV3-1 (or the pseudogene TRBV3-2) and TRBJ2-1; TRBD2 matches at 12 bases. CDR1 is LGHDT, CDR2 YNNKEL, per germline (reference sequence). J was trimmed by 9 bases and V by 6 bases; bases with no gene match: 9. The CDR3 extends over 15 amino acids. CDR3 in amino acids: CASSPTSGGTVEQFF. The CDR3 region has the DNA TGTGCCAGCAGTCCGACTAGCGGGGGAACGGTTGAGCAGTTCTTC.

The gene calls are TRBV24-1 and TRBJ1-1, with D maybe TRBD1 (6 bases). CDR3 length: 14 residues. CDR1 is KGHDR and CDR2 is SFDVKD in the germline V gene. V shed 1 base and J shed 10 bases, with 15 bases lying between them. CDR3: CATSDFQGQWGAFF. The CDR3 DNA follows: TGTGCCACCAGTGATTTCCAGGGACAATGGGGAGCTTTCTTT.

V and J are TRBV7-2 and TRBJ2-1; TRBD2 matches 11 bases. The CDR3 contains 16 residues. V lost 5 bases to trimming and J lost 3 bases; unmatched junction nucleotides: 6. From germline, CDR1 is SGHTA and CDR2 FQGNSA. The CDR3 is CASSSLAGGYYNEQFF. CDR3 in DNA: TGTGCCAGCAGCAGCCTAGCGGGGGGATACTACAATGAGCAGTTCTTC.

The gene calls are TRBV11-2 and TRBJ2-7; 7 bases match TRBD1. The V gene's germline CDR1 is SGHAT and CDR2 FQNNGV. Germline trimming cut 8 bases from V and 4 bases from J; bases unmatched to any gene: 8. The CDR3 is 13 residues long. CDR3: CASARQGGYEQYF. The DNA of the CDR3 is TGTGCCAGCGCCAGACAGGGTGGTTACGAGCAGTACTTC.

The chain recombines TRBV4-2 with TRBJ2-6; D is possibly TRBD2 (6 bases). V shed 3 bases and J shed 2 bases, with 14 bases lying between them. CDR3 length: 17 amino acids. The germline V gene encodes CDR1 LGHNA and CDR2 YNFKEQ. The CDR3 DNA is TGTGCCAGCAGCCAGGAGTGGGGGGATGCTGGGGCCAACGTCCTGACTTTC. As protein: CASSQEWGDAGANVLTF.

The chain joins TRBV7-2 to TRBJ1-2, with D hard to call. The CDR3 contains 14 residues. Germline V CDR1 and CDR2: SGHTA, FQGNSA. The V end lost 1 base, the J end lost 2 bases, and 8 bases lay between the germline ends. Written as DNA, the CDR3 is TGTGCCAGCAGCTTAGAAGCGCGGAACTATGGCTACACCTTC. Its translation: CASSLEARNYGYTF. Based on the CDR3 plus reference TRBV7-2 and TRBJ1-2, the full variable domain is GAGVSQSPSNKVTEKGKDVELRCDPISGHTALYWYRQSLGQGLEFLIYFQGNSAPDKSGLPSDRFSAERTGGSVSTLTIQRTQQEDSAVYLCASSLEARNYGYTFGSGTRLTVV.

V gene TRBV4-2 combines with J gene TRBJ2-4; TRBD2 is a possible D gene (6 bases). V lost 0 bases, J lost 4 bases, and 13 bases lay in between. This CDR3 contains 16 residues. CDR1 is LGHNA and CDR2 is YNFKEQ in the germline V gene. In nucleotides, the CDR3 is TGTGCCAGCAGCCAAGAATTCTCTAGCGAGAAAAACATTCAGTACTTC. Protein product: CASSQEFSSEKNIQYF.

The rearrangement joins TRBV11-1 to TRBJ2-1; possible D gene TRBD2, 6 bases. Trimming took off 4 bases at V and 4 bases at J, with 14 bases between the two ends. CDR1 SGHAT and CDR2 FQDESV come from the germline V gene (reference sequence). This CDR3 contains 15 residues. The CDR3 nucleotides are TGTGCCAGCAGCTCCCGGGGGACCATATACAATGAGCAGTTCTTC. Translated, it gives CASSSRGTIYNEQFF. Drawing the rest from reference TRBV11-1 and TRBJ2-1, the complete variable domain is EAEVAQSPRYKITEKSQAVAFWCDPISGHATLYWYRQILGQGPELLVQFQDESVVDDSQLPKDRFSAERLKGVDSTLKIQPAELGDSAMYLCASSSRGTIYNEQFFGPGTRLTVL.

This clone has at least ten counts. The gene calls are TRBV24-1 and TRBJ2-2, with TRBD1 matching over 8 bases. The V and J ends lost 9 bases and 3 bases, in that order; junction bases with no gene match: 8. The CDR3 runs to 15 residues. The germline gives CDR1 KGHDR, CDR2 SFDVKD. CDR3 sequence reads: CATGSDRADTGELFF. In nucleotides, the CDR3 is TGTGCCACCGGCTCGGACAGGGCGGACACCGGGGAGCTGTTTTTT.